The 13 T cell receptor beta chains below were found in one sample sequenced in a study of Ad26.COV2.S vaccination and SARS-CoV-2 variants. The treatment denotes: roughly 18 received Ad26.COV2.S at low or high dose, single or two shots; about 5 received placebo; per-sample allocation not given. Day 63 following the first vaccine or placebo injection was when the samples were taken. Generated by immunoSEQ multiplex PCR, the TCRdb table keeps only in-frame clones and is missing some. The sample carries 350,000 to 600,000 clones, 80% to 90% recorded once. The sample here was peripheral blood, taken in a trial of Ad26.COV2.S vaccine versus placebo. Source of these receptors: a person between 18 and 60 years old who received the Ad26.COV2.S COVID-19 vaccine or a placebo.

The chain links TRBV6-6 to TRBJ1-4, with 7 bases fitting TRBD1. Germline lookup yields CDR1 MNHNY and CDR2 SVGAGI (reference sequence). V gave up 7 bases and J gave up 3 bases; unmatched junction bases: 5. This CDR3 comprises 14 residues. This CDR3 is CASTRQGANEKLFF. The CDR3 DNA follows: TGTGCCAGCACCCGACAGGGTGCTAATGAAAAACTGTTTTTT.

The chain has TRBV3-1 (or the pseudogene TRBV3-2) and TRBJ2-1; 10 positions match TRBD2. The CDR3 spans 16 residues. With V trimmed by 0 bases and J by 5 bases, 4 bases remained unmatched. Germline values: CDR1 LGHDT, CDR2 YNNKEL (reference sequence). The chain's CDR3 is CASSQDLGLADNEQFF. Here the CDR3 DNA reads TGTGCCAGCAGCCAAGATCTCGGACTAGCGGACAATGAGCAGTTCTTC.

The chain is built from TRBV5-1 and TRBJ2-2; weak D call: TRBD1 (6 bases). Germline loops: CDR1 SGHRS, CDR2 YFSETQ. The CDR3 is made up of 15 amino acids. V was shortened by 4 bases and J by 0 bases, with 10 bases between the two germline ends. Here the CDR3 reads CASSVQGANTGELFF. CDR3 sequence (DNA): TGCGCCAGCAGCGTACAGGGTGCGAACACCGGGGAGCTGTTTTTT.

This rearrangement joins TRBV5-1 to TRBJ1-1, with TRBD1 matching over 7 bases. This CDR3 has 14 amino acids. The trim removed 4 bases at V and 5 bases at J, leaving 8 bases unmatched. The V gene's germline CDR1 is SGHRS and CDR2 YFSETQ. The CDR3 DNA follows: TGCGCCAGCAGCCTCCGGACAGGCCAGACTGAAGCTTTCTTT. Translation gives CASSLRTGQTEAFF.

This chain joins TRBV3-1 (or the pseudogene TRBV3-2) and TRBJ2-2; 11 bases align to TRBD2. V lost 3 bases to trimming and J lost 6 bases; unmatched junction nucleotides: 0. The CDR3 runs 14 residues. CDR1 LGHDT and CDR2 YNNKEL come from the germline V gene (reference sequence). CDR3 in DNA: TGTGCCAGCAGCCAGGGACTAGCGGCCGGGGAGCTGTTTTTT. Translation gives CASSQGLAAGELFF.

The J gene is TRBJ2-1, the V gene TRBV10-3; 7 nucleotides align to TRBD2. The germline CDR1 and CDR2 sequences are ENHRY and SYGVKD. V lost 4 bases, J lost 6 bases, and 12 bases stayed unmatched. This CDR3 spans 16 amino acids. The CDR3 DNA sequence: TGTGCCATCAGTGGACTAGCCGGCGTGGGGAGCAATGAGCAGTTCTTC. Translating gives CAISGLAGVGSNEQFF.

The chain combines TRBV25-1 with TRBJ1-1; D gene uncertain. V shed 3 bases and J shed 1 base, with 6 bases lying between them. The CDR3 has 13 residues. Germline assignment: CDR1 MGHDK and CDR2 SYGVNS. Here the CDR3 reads CASSDSENTEAFF. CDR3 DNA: TGTGCCAGCAGTGATTCAGAGAACACTGAAGCTTTCTTT. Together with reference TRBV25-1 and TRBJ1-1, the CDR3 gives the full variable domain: EADIYQTPRYLVIGTGKKITLECSQTMGHDKMYWYQQDPGMELHLIHYSYGVNSTEKGDLSSESTVSRIRTEHFPLTLESARPSHTSQYLCASSDSENTEAFFGQGTRLTVV.

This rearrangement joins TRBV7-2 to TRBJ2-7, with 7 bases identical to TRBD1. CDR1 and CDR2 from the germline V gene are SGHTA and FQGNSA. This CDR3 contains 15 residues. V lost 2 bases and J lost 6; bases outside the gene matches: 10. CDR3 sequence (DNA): TGTGCCAGCAGCTTACACAGGGGCTTTTCCGCCGAGCAGTACTTC. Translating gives CASSLHRGFSAEQYF.

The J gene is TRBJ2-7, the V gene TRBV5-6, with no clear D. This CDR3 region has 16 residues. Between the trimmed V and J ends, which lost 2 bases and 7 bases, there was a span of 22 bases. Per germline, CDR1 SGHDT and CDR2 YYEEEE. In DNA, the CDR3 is TGTGCCAGCAGCTTTAGTGTGGCTACGCCCCACCGGGAGCAGTACTTC. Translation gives CASSFSVATPHREQYF.

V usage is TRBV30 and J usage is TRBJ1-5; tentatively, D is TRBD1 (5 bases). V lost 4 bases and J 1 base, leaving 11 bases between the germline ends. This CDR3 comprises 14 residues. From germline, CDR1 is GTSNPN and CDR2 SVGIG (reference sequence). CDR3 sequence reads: CAWTQSGSNQPQHF. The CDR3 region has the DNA TGTGCCTGGACCCAGTCAGGGAGCAATCAGCCCCAGCATTTT.

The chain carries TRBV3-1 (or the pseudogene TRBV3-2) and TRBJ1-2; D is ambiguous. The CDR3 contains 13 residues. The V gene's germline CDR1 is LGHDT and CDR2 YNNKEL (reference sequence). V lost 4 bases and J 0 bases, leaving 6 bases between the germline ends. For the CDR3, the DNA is TGTGCCAGCAGCCCCTCGTCTAACTATGGCTACACCTTC. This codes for CASSPSSNYGYTF.

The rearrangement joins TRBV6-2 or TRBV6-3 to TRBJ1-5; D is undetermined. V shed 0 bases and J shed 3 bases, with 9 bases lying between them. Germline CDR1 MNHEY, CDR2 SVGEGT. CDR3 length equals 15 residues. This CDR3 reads CASSYSVAFNQPQHF. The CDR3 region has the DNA TGTGCCAGCAGTTACTCCGTGGCCTTCAATCAGCCCCAGCATTTT.

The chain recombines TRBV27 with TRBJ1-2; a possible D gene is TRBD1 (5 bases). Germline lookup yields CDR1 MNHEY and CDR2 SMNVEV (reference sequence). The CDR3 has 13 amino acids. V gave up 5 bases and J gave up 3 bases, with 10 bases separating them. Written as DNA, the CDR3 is TGTGCCAGCAGTCCGGGGACGGACTATGGCTACACCTTC. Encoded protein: CASSPGTDYGYTF.